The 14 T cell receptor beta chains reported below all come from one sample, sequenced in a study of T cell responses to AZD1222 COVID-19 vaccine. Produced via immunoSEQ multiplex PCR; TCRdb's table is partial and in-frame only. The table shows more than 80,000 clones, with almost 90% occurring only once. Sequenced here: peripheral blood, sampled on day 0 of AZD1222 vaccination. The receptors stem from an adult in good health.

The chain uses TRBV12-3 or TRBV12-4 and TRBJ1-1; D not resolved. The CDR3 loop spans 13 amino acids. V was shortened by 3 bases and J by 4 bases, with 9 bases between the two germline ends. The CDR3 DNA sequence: TGTGCCAGCAGTTTTGGGCAGCGCACTGAAGCTTTCTTT. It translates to CASSFGQRTEAFF.

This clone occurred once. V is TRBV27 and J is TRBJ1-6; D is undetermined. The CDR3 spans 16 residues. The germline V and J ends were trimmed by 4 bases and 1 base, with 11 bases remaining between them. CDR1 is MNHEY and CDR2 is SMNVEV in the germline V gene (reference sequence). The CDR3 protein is CASSSEQLSYNSPLHF. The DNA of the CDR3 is TGTGCCAGCAGTTCCGAACAGTTATCCTATAATTCACCCCTCCACTTT.

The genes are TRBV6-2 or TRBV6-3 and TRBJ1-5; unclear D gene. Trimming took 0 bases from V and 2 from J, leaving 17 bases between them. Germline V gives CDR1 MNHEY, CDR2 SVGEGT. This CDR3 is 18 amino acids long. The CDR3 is CASSYSISGSIGNQPQHF. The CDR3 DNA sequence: TGTGCCAGCAGTTACTCCATTTCAGGATCAATAGGCAATCAGCCCCAGCATTTT.

CDR3 residues: CSVERTGSGTEAFF. The CDR3 DNA sequence: TGCAGCGTTGAACGGACAGGGAGCGGGACTGAAGCTTTCTTT. This chain connects TRBV29-1 to TRBJ1-1, with 8 nucleotides matching TRBD1. Germline trimming cut 2 bases from V and 5 bases from J; bases unmatched to any gene: 7. The CDR3 spans 14 residues. Germline CDR1 and CDR2: SQVTM and ANQGSEA.

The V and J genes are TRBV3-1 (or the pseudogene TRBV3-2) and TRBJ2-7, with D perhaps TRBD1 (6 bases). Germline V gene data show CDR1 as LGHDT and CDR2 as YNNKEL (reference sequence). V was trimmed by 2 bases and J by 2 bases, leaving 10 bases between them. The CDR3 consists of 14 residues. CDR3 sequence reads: CASSQQGNPYEQYF. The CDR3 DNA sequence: TGTGCCAGCAGCCAACAGGGGAATCCCTACGAGCAGTACTTC.

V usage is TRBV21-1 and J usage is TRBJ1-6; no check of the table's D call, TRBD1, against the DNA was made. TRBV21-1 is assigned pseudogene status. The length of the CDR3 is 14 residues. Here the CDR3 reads CASSKALAASPLHF. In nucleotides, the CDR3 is TGTGCCAGCAGCAAAGCGCTGGCTGCTTCACCCCTCCACTTT.

The CDR3 region has the DNA TGTGCCAGTAGTATGGGGCCCACAAGTAACATTCAGTACTTC. Amino acid sequence: CASSMGPTSNIQYF. The V call is TRBV19, the J call TRBJ2-4; tentative D call: TRBD1 (5 bases). V was pared by 3 bases and J by 7 bases, with 13 bases between. The germline gives CDR1 LNHDA, CDR2 SQIVND (reference sequence). This CDR3 contains 14 residues.

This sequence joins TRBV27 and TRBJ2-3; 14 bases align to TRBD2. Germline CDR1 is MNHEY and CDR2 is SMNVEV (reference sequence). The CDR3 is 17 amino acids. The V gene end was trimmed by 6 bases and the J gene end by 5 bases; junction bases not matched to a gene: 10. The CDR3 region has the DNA TGTGCCAGCAGGCCCAAGACTAGCGGGAGGGCGAAAGATACGCAGTATTTT. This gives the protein CASRPKTSGRAKDTQYF.

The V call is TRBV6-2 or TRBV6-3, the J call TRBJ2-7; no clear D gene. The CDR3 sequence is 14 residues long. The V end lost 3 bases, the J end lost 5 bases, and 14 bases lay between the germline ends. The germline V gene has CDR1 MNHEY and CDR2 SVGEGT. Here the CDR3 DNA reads TGTGCCAGCAGTTATTATAGTCTGATCCACGAGCAGTACTTC. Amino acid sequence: CASSYYSLIHEQYF.

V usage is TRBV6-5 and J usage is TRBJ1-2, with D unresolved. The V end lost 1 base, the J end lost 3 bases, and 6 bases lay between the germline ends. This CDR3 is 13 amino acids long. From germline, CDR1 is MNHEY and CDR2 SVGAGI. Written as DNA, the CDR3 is TGTGCCAGCAGTTACTGGGAAGACTATGGCTACACCTTC. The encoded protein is CASSYWEDYGYTF.

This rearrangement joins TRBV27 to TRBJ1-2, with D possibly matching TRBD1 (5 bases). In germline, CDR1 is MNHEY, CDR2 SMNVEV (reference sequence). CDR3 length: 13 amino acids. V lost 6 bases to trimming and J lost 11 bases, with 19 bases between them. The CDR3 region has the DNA TGTGCCAGCAGCCAAAGCGGAGGGGAGAGGTACACCTTC. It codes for CASSQSGGERYTF.

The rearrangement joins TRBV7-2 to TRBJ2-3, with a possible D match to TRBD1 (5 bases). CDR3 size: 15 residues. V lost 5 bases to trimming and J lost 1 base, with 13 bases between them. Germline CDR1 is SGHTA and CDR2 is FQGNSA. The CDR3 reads CASSRTNIRTDTQYF. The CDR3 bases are TGTGCCAGCAGCCGGACAAATATACGCACAGATACGCAGTATTTT. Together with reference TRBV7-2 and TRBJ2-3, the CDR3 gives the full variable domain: GAGVSQSPSNKVTEKGKDVELRCDPISGHTALYWYRQSLGQGLEFLIYFQGNSAPDKSGLPSDRFSAERTGGSVSTLTIQRTQQEDSAVYLCASSRTNIRTDTQYFGPGTRLTVL.

The CDR3 loop reads CASSWGGAGVLETQYF. CDR3 in DNA: TGCGCCAGCAGCTGGGGCGGGGCAGGGGTTTTGGAGACCCAGTACTTC. The rearrangement links TRBV5-1 to TRBJ2-5; perhaps D is TRBD1 or TRBD2 (6 bases each). Germline-derived CDR1 and CDR2 are SGHRS and YFSETQ. The CDR3 has 16 residues. V was pared by 3 bases and J by 5 bases, with 20 bases between.

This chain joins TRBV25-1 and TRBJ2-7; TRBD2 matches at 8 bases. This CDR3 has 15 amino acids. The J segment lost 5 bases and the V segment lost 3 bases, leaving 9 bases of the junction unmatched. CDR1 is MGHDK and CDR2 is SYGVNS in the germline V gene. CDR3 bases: TGTGCCAGCAGTGAGGCCGGACGAGCGGGAGACGAGCAGTACTTC. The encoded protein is CASSEAGRAGDEQYF.